Below are 20 T cell receptor beta chains sequenced from a single sample in a study of beta chain features in type 1 diabetes. Reverse transcribing all isolated RNA meant expressed TCRB transcripts were sequenced. This table comes from immunoSEQ multiplex PCR, and its TCRdb copy is limited to in-frame clones, with some not included. The sample lists roughly 180,000 clones; 13% were seen once. Sequenced sample: central memory CD4+ T cells from blood. The source of these receptors is a woman aged 18-29 years in good health.

This chain joins TRBV18 and TRBJ2-3; D is perhaps TRBD1 (6 bases). Germline CDR1 is KGHSH and CDR2 is LQKENI. V lost 3 bases to trimming and J lost 2 bases, with 18 bases between them. This CDR3 region has 17 residues. The CDR3 is CASSPTGALKTTDTQYF. The CDR3 nucleotides read TGTGCCAGCTCACCGACAGGCGCCCTAAAAACCACAGATACGCAGTATTTT.

The gene calls are TRBV4-1 and TRBJ2-3, with D tentatively TRBD2 (6 bases). The germline gives CDR1 MGHRA, CDR2 YSYEKL. This CDR3 comprises 14 residues. Trimming cost V 1 base and J 4 bases, with 9 bases left between them. CDR3 nucleotides: TGCGCCAGCAGCCAAGTTCCGGGGGCAGATACGCAGTATTTT. It codes for CASSQVPGADTQYF.

The chain recombines TRBV7-9 with TRBJ2-7; 7 nucleotides line up with TRBD1. The CDR3 runs to 14 residues. V shed 4 bases, J shed 3 bases, and the junction held 6 bases outside the gene matches. Germline V gene sequence: CDR1 SEHNR, CDR2 FQNEAQ (reference sequence). CDR3 residues: CASSSSGTVYEQYF. In nucleotides, the CDR3 is TGTGCCAGCAGCTCCTCCGGGACAGTCTACGAGCAGTACTTC.

The CDR3 is CASSSLGQTYHRETQYF. The CDR3 DNA is TGTGCCAGCAGCTCGCTGGGACAGACCTACCACCGGGAGACCCAGTACTTC. This chain links TRBV5-6 with TRBJ2-5; TRBD1 matches 7 bases. The CDR3 has 17 amino acids. V lost 3 bases to trimming and J lost 5 bases; unmatched junction nucleotides: 16. The V gene's germline CDR1 is SGHDT and CDR2 YYEEEE.

This clone was seen more than once but under ten times. The chain couples TRBV7-9 to TRBJ2-7; 8 nucleotides align to TRBD1. The J segment lost 0 bases and the V segment lost 4 bases, leaving 2 bases of the junction unmatched. This CDR3 spans 14 amino acids. CDR1 is SEHNR and CDR2 is FQNEAQ in the germline V gene (reference sequence). The CDR3 nucleotides read TGTGCCAGCAGCTGGACAGGGAACTCCTACGAGCAGTACTTC. Its protein is CASSWTGNSYEQYF.

The sample holds many counts of this clone. This chain uses TRBV5-5 with TRBJ2-1; 7 bases line up with TRBD2. V was pared by 4 bases and J by 5 bases, with 15 bases of the junction left unmatched. The V gene's germline CDR1 is SGHKS and CDR2 YYEKEE (reference sequence). CDR3 size: 17 residues. In nucleotides, the CDR3 is TGTGCCAGCAGCCCATCGGGGGGACTTCCATTAAACAATGAGCAGTTCTTC. Translation gives CASSPSGGLPLNNEQFF. The variable domain in full, completed from reference TRBV5-5 and TRBJ2-1, reads DAGVTQSPTHLIKTRGQQVTLRCSPISGHKSVSWYQQVLGQGPQFIFQYYEKEERGRGNFPDRFSARQFPNYSSELNVNALLLGDSALYLCASSPSGGLPLNNEQFFGPGTRLTVL.

In its sample, this clone was seen a few times. The rearrangement joins TRBV5-1 to TRBJ1-1, with 8 bases aligning to TRBD1. The germline V gene encodes CDR1 SGHRS and CDR2 YFSETQ. CDR3 length: 15 amino acids. V lost 3 bases and J lost 5; bases outside the gene matches: 9. The CDR3 nucleotides read TGCGCCAGCAGCTGGGCCACAGGGGGAAGGACTGAAGCTTTCTTT. Translated: CASSWATGGRTEAFF.

This clone was counted only a few times. This chain links TRBV7-2 with TRBJ1-2; the D gene is possibly TRBD1 (5 bases). CDR3 length equals 14 residues. V gave up 1 base and J gave up 2 bases, with 8 bases separating them. Germline lookup yields CDR1 SGHTA and CDR2 FQGNSA. This chain's CDR3 is CASSLEAGNYGYTF. The DNA of the CDR3 is TGTGCCAGCAGCTTAGAGGCAGGGAACTATGGCTACACCTTC.

The table lists this clone with a few counts. The rearrangement links TRBV7-2 to TRBJ2-3, with 10 bases that match TRBD2. V shed 2 bases, J shed 3 bases, and the junction held 5 bases outside the gene matches. The germline gives CDR1 SGHTA, CDR2 FQGNSA. CDR3 length equals 16 residues. CDR3 coding DNA: TGTGCCAGCAGCTTACTTAGCGGGAGGACGACAGATACGCAGTATTTT. The encoded protein is CASSLLSGRTTDTQYF.

This clone was seen more than once but under ten times. The chain has TRBV7-2 and TRBJ2-4; D gene uncertain. Deletions cut 3 bases from V and 8 bases from J, with 11 bases between. Per germline, CDR1 SGHTA and CDR2 FQGNSA. This CDR3 is built from 13 residues. CDR3 nucleotide sequence: TGTGCCAGCAGCTTCCGACCCGGAGACATTCAGTACTTC. This codes for CASSFRPGDIQYF.

The rearrangement joins TRBV6-6 to TRBJ1-1, with D possibly matching TRBD1 (6 bases). V was trimmed by 0 bases and J by 10 bases, leaving 15 bases between them. The germline CDR1 and CDR2 sequences are MNHNY and SVGAGI (reference sequence). The CDR3 is made up of 14 amino acids. The CDR3 loop is CASSYSGQLAGAFF. As DNA, the CDR3 is TGTGCCAGCAGTTACTCGGGACAATTGGCGGGAGCTTTCTTT.

In its sample, this clone was seen a few times. V is TRBV23-1 and J is TRBJ1-5, with 8 bases lining up with TRBD1. TRBV23-1 belongs to the ORF category, with a function that is uncertain. The CDR3 extends over 15 amino acids. V shed 0 bases, J shed 2 bases, and the junction held 0 bases outside the gene matches. CDR3 sequence (DNA): TGCGCCAGCAGTCAATCGGGACAGGGCAATCAGCCCCAGCATTTT. Translated, it gives CASSQSGQGNQPQHF.

A single count supports this clone. V and J are TRBV7-9 and TRBJ2-3; perhaps TRBD1 as D (6 bases). This CDR3 has 12 residues. Deletions cut 2 bases from V and 10 bases from J, with 10 bases between. CDR1 is SEHNR and CDR2 is FQNEAQ in the germline V gene (reference sequence). The CDR3 region has the DNA TGTGCCAGCAGCTTAAGTCCAGGGGCGCAGTATTTT. This gives the protein CASSLSPGAQYF.

This clone was observed a few times. The CDR3 here is CASALAYEQYF. In nucleotides, the CDR3 is TGTGCCAGCGCCCTAGCCTACGAGCAGTACTTC. The chain links TRBV7-9 to TRBJ2-7; D is uncertain. Germline-derived CDR1 and CDR2 are SEHNR and FQNEAQ (reference sequence). With 8 bases removed from V and 2 bases from J, the gap between germline ends came to 7 bases. This CDR3 has 11 amino acids.

This clone has more than one count but fewer than ten. This chain joins TRBV20-1 and TRBJ1-1; the D is unclear. Germline CDR1 DFQATT, CDR2 SNEGSKA (reference sequence). The CDR3 has 10 residues. V lost 3 bases and J 8 bases, leaving 7 bases between the germline ends. CDR3 nucleotide sequence: TGCAGTGCTAGCGGGAACGAAGCTTTCTTT. Amino acids: CSASGNEAFF.

This chain uses TRBV19 with TRBJ2-7; TRBD1 agrees at 8 bases. From germline, CDR1 is LNHDA and CDR2 SQIVND (reference sequence). V shed 3 bases and J 3 bases; nucleotides not matched to a gene: 7. This CDR3 contains 15 residues. In nucleotides, the CDR3 is TGTGCCAGTAGTATGAAGACAGGGGCCAACTACGAGCAGTACTTC. Translating it yields CASSMKTGANYEQYF.

V and J are TRBV7-3 and TRBJ2-1; TRBD1 is a possible D gene (6 bases). The ends were cut back, 6 bases at V and 6 bases at J, with 21 bases in the middle. CDR1 SGHTA and CDR2 FQGTGA come from the germline V gene. The CDR3 is made up of 16 amino acids. The CDR3 DNA is TGTGCCAGCAGACTAAAGGGTCTGGGGGCTATCAATGAGCAGTTCTTC. Residues: CASRLKGLGAINEQFF. Using reference TRBV7-3 and TRBJ2-1 for the parts outside the CDR3, the full variable domain is GAGVSQTPSNKVTEKGKYVELRCDPISGHTALYWYRQSLGQGPEFLIYFQGTGAADDSGLPNDRFFAVRPEGSVSTLKIQRTERGDSAVYLCASRLKGLGAINEQFFGPGTRLTVL.

There are a few counts of this clone. V usage is TRBV2 and J usage is TRBJ1-5; D is unclear. Trimming left V 7 bases short and J 0 bases short, with 13 bases between. There are 15 residues in the CDR3. From germline, CDR1 is SNHLY and CDR2 FYNNEI. Here the CDR3 DNA reads TGTGCCAGCACGGCGGCGGGCTATAGCAATCAGCCCCAGCATTTT. Protein sequence: CASTAAGYSNQPQHF.

Only a few counts were recorded for this clone. The chain employs TRBV7-9 and TRBJ2-5, with a tentative D call TRBD1 (6 bases). The CDR3 extends over 14 amino acids. Germline V gene data show CDR1 as SEHNR and CDR2 as FQNEAQ (reference sequence). V shed 2 bases and J shed 5 bases, with 12 bases lying between them. CDR3 bases: TGTGCCAGCAGCTTAAATGGGGGCACGGAGACCCAGTACTTC. Its protein is CASSLNGGTETQYF.

This clone was detected a few times. V is TRBV28 and J is TRBJ1-3, with a weak D call TRBD1 (6 bases). The CDR3 has 15 residues. V was pared by 2 bases and J by 4 bases, with 12 bases between. CDR1 and CDR2 from the germline V gene are MDHEN and SYDVKM. CDR3: CASSLPRGPGNTIYF. In DNA form, the CDR3 reads TGTGCCAGCAGTTTACCCAGGGGCCCCGGAAACACCATATATTTT.